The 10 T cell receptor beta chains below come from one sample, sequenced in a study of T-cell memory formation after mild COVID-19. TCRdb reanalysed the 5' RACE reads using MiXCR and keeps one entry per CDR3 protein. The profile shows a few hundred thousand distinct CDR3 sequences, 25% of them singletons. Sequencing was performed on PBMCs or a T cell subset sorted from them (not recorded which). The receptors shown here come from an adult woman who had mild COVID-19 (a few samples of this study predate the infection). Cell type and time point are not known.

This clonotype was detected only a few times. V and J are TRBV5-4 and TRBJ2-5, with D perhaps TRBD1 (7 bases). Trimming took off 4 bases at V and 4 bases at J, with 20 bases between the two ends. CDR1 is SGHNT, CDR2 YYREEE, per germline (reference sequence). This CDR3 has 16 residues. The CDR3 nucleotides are TGTGCCAGCAGCCCCACTGACAGGGAGGTTCGAGAGACCCAGTACTTC. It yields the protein CASSPTDREVRETQYF.

The CDR3 spells CASSSYSRGSEGGEKLFF. In nucleotides, the CDR3 is TGTGCCAGCAGTTCCTATTCACGAGGATCGGAAGGGGGTGAAAAACTGTTTTTT. The chain is built from TRBV2 and TRBJ1-4, with a weak D call TRBD1 (6 bases). V dropped 5 bases and J dropped 7 bases, with 26 bases sitting between them. CDR1 and CDR2 (germline): SNHLY, FYNNEI. The CDR3 is 18 residues long.

The CDR3 DNA follows: TGTGCCAGCAGTGAGACAGGGGGCGACCAGCCCCAGCATTTT. Translated, it gives CASSETGGDQPQHF. The chain couples TRBV12-3 or TRBV12-4 to TRBJ1-5; TRBD1 aligns across 10 bases. V dropped 5 bases and J dropped 7; count of bases not matched to a gene: 5. The CDR3 runs 14 residues.

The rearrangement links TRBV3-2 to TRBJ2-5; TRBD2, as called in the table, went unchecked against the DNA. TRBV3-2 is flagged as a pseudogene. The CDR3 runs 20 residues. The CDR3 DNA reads TGTGCCAGCAGCCTTCAGCGTATATACCGAGAGACGGGAGAGTGGGAGACCCAGTACTTC. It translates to CASSLQRIYRETGEWETQYF.

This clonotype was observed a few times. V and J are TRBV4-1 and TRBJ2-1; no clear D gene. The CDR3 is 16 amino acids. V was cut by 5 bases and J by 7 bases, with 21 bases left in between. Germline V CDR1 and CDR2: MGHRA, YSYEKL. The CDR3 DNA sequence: TGCGCCAGCAGCTTGGGTCATTTGGGCAGTCGGAATGAGCAGTTCTTC. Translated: CASSLGHLGSRNEQFF.

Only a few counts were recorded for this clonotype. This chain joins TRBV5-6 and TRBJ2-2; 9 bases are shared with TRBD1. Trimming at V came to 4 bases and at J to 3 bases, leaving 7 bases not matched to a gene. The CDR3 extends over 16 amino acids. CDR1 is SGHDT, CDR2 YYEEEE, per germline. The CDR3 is CASSRSGTGYTGELFF. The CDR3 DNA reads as TGTGCCAGCAGCAGATCCGGGACAGGGTACACCGGGGAGCTGTTTTTT.

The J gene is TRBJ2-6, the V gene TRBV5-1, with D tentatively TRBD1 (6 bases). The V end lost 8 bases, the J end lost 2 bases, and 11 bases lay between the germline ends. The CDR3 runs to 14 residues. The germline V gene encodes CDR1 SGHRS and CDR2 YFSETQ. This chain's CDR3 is CASSEGAGANVLTF. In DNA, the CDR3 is TGCGCCAGTTCTGAGGGGGCTGGGGCCAACGTCCTGACTTTC.

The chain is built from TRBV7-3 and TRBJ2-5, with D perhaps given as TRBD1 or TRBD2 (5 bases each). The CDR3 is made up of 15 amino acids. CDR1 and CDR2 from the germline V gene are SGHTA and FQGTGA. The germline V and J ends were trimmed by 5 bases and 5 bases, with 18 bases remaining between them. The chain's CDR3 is CASSPRGVARETQYF. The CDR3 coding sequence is TGTGCCAGCAGCCCCCGAGGGGTAGCCCGGGAGACCCAGTACTTC.

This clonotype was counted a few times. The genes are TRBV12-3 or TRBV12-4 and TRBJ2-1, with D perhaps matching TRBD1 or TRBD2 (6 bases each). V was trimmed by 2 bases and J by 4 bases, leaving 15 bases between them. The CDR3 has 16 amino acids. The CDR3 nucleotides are TGTGCCAGCAGTTTACGGTACGGGGGCGCTTACAATGAGCAGTTCTTC. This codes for CASSLRYGGAYNEQFF.

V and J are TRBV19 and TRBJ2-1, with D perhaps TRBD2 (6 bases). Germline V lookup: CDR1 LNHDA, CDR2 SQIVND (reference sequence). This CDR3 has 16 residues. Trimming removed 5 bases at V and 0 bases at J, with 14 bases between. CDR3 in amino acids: CASSRRERSSYNEQFF. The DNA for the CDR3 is TGTGCCAGTAGTCGCCGGGAGCGCAGCTCCTACAATGAGCAGTTCTTC.